This T cell receptor (beta chain) was sequenced for a study of vaccination effects on CD4 cells after COVID-19. Antigen-specific CD4+ T cell clonotypes were called by their expansion after viral peptide-pool culture in ViraFEST. Investigators separated out CD4+ T cells once 9 to 11 days of culture had passed. Peptides at about 9.9 ug/ml and IL-2 at 10 IU/ml were added to 1.5 million to 2.5 million PBMC per well. TCRdb's copy holds only in-frame clones and misses some; the assay was immunoSEQ multiplex PCR. The sample has tens of thousands of clones, 60% to 80% seen once. Study findings and constraints: Both infection-induced and vaccine-induced clones contracted markedly at late post-vaccination timepoints.

The CDR3 has 15 residues. Trimming cost V 0 bases and J 0 bases, with 8 bases left between them. The germline CDR1 and CDR2 sequences are SGHRS and YFSETQ. Worth noting for this clone: Its antigen remains unidentified.

The J gene is TRBJ2-3, the V gene TRBV5-1; TRBD2 might be the D (5 bases). This receptor was taken from a human donor who received a COVID-19 vaccine. This sample comprised CD4+ T cells from PBMCs cultured with HCoV-229E spike peptides, obtained before COVID-19 vaccination. This CDR3 reads CASSLVPGSTDTQYF. The DNA for the CDR3 is TGCGCCAGCAGCTTGGTACCGGGGAGCACAGATACGCAGTATTTT.